This TCR beta chain appears in the sequencing data of a study of CXCR3-negative and CXCR3-positive naive CD8 T cells. Researchers reported sorting every CD8+ T cell subset in triplicate, around 300,000 cells per sort. CDR1 is DFQATT, CDR2 SNEGSKA, per germline (reference sequence). The CDR3 totals 14 residues. Each TRB cDNA library was prepared by 5' RACE (with UMI labels). TCRdb re-analyzed the 5' RACE reads; it lists each CDR3 protein once, without DNA. The sample holds under 85,000 distinct CDR3 sequences. This TCR derives from a human donor in good health. Some clones in this sample may be carry-over from other donors' samples. The specimen was naive CXCR3- CD8+ T cells from blood. Subset given: CD45RO-CCR7+CD27+CD95- naive CD8+ T cells lacking CXCR3 (TNR3-). The genes are TRBV20-1 and TRBJ1-5; the D gene TCRdb calls, TRBD1, cannot be checked with no DNA. The CDR3 is CSAPGQGPNQPHHF.